The T cell receptor (beta chain) under discussion was sequenced for a study of blood T cells in healthy people across ages. Whole-study results and caveats: Fewer expanded clones and more diversity marked long-lived versus aged donors.

Worth noting for this clonotype: What it binds is unknown.

Germline lookup yields CDR1 DFQATT and CDR2 SNEGSKA (reference sequence). The CDR3 has 11 residues. J lost 13 bases, V lost 6 bases, and 9 bases had no gene match. A second PCR, run for about 7 to 11 cycles, used a sample-barcoded 5' primer plus a J-beta primer mix. Each cDNA molecule was tagged by a template-switch adaptor with 12 random nucleotides. MiXCR, run by TCRdb on the 5' RACE reads, gives a single entry per CDR3 protein. Of 1.5 million or so distinct CDR3 sequences listed, approximately 42% are singletons. The sample taken for sequencing was blood. The sequence was obtained from a woman aged 18-35 years in good health. The chain carries TRBV20-1 and TRBJ2-1, with 7 bases matching TRBD2. This CDR3 reads CSAGGTDVQFF. CDR3 nucleotide sequence: TGCAGTGCGGGGGGGACGGACGTACAGTTCTTC.